The 20 T cell receptor beta chains reported below all come from one sample, sequenced in a study of long-term antiretroviral therapy in people with HIV. Survey-level immunoSEQ v3.0 assays were run. Libraries were prepared by immunoSEQ multiplex PCR; TCRdb keeps only in-frame clonotypes and omits some of them. The table records 48,000 or so clones, approximately 79% of them present only once. Here the sequenced sample was unsorted PBMCs, taken 0.8 years after starting antiretroviral therapy. All receptors come from a young woman with HIV.

The chain is built from TRBV19 and TRBJ1-5; the match to TRBD1 covers 7 bases. Germline V gives CDR1 LNHDA, CDR2 SQIVND (reference sequence). The CDR3 spans 16 residues. V lost 5 bases and J lost 2; bases outside the gene matches: 9. The CDR3 spells CASSAYRGEGNQPQHF. CDR3 DNA: TGTGCCAGTAGTGCGTACAGGGGAGAGGGCAATCAGCCCCAGCATTTT.

A remark on this clone: This specimen includes other DNA sequences encoding the same CDR3. The chain is built from TRBV20-1 and TRBJ2-7; the D is unclear. V lost 2 bases and J 2 bases, leaving 4 bases between the germline ends. The CDR3 is 11 amino acids. CDR1 is DFQATT and CDR2 is SNEGSKA in the germline V gene (reference sequence). CDR3 residues: CSARLTYEQYF. The CDR3, as DNA: TGCAGTGCTAGACTGACCTACGAGCAGTACTTC.

This clone was seen just once. This rearrangement joins TRBV5-1 to TRBJ2-7; unclear D gene. V was trimmed by 4 bases and J by 2 bases, leaving 13 bases between them. CDR3 length equals 14 residues. Germline CDR1 is SGHRS and CDR2 is YFSETQ. CDR3 bases: TGCGCCAGCAGCCCGGACCCCGTCACCTACGAGCAGTACTTC. This gives the protein CASSPDPVTYEQYF.

This chain uses TRBV11-2 with TRBJ2-7; a weak D match, TRBD1 (5 bases). There are 13 residues in the CDR3. Trimming left V 6 bases short and J 2 bases short, with 11 bases between. Germline V gene data show CDR1 as SGHAT and CDR2 as FQNNGV. The CDR3 here is CASRHTDTYEQYF. The CDR3 DNA reads TGTGCCAGCAGGCACACGGACACCTACGAGCAGTACTTC. Combining the CDR3 with reference TRBV11-2 and TRBJ2-7 gives the whole variable domain EAGVAQSPRYKIIEKRQSVAFWCNPISGHATLYWYQQILGQGPKLLIQFQNNGVVDDSQLPKDRFSAERLKGVDSTLKIQPAKLEDSAVYLCASRHTDTYEQYFGPGTRLTVT.

V is TRBV11-3 and J is TRBJ2-6; 9 bases fit TRBD1. The CDR3 is 17 amino acids. Losses at the gene ends were 5 bases for V and 2 bases for J; bases not matched to a gene: 7. Germline values: CDR1 SGHNT, CDR2 YENEEA. The CDR3 DNA follows: TGTGCCAGCAGCGGGCGAGGGACAGGGACTGGGGCCAACGTCCTGACTTTC. Amino acids: CASSGRGTGTGANVLTF.

The V call is TRBV5-1, the J call TRBJ1-2; possible D gene TRBD1, 6 bases. This CDR3 comprises 17 residues. Per germline, CDR1 SGHRS and CDR2 YFSETQ. Between the trimmed V and J ends, which lost 3 bases and 2 bases, there was a span of 20 bases. The CDR3 DNA follows: TGCGCCAGCAGCTCTTACTATCTCCCAACAGGGAACTATGGCTACACCTTC. Translation: CASSSYYLPTGNYGYTF.

The rearrangement links TRBV7-9 to TRBJ2-7; possible D gene TRBD2, 6 bases. V lost 3 bases and J lost 2, with 11 bases in between. In germline, CDR1 is SEHNR, CDR2 FQNEAQ (reference sequence). CDR3 length: 14 residues. In DNA form, the CDR3 reads TGTGCCAGCAGCTTGGGCGGGGTTGCCTACGAGCAGTACTTC. This translates into CASSLGGVAYEQYF.

This clone was detected only once. The junction differs from germline at one of its ends, possibly a read error. The rearrangement uses TRBV7-7 and TRBJ2-2; 8 nucleotides line up with TRBD1. The CDR3 contains 14 residues. CDR1 is SSHAT and CDR2 is FNYEAQ in the germline V gene (reference sequence). The CDR3 region is CASSLAGGGGELFF. The CDR3 DNA is TGTGCTAGCAGCTTAGCAGGGGGCGGCGGGGAGCTGTTTTTT.

The chain carries TRBV10-3 and TRBJ2-6; 7 bases match TRBD1. This CDR3 spans 15 amino acids. V was clipped by 6 bases and J by 2 bases; unmatched bases: 4. Germline CDR1 ENHRY, CDR2 SYGVKD. CDR3 sequence (DNA): TGTGCCATCAGACTCGACAGGGCTGGGGCCAACGTCCTGACTTTC. It translates to CAIRLDRAGANVLTF.

This clone was recorded once. The V call is TRBV28, the J call TRBJ2-3, with D perhaps matching TRBD2 (5 bases). V was shortened by 2 bases and J by 8 bases, with 8 bases between the two germline ends. The germline V gene has CDR1 MDHEN and CDR2 SYDVKM. The CDR3 is made up of 12 amino acids. CDR3 bases: TGTGCCAGCAGTTTAGAGCGGACTACGCAGTATTTT. Its translation: CASSLERTTQYF.

This chain links TRBV7-2 with TRBJ2-7; TRBD2 is a possible D gene (5 bases). CDR3 length: 13 amino acids. The V end was cut by 1 base, the J end by 7 bases, with 11 bases between. Germline CDR1 is SGHTA and CDR2 is FQGNSA. CDR3 nucleotide sequence: TGTGCCAGCAGCTTAGACTCCTGGAGGGAGCAGTACTTC. It encodes CASSLDSWREQYF. Combining the CDR3 with reference TRBV7-2 and TRBJ2-7 gives the whole variable domain GAGVSQSPSNKVTEKGKDVELRCDPISGHTALYWYRQSLGQGLEFLIYFQGNSAPDKSGLPSDRFSAERTGGSVSTLTIQRTQQEDSAVYLCASSLDSWREQYFGPGTRLTVT.

This clone was picked up a small number of times. The chain carries TRBV5-6 and TRBJ1-5, with D possibly matching TRBD1 (6 bases). The germline CDR1 and CDR2 sequences are SGHDT and YYEEEE. There are 15 residues in the CDR3. Deletions cut 5 bases from V and 3 bases from J, with 15 bases between. The CDR3 spells CASSRTESSNQPQHF. In DNA, the CDR3 is TGTGCCAGCAGTCGGACAGAATCTTCCAATCAGCCCCAGCATTTT.

This chain connects TRBV4-3 to TRBJ1-1; possibly TRBD1 for D (6 bases). V lost 0 bases, J lost 5 bases, and 16 bases lay in between. The CDR3 length is 16 residues. Germline V lookup: CDR1 LGHNA, CDR2 YSLEER. In DNA, the CDR3 is TGCGCCAGCAGCCAAGAGGTCCCGGGGGCAGGGACTGAAGCTTTCTTT. The encoded protein is CASSQEVPGAGTEAFF.

V gene TRBV7-2 combines with J gene TRBJ1-2, with D hard to call. V lost 5 bases to trimming and J lost 1 base, with 17 bases between them. This CDR3 region has 16 residues. CDR1 and CDR2 from the germline V gene are SGHTA and FQGNSA. The CDR3 region has the DNA TGTGCCAGCAGCCCGGCGGCCGGAGGTCTTAACTATGGCTACACCTTC. This sequence encodes CASSPAAGGLNYGYTF.

The genes are TRBV7-9 and TRBJ1-1; perhaps TRBD1 as D (6 bases). The CDR3 loop spans 14 amino acids. V was shortened by 5 bases and J by 8 bases, with 18 bases between the two germline ends. CDR1 is SEHNR and CDR2 is FQNEAQ in the germline V gene (reference sequence). DNA for the CDR3: TGTGCCAGCAGCCTTGGGGGCCTAAATATAGAAGCTTTCTTT. It is translated as CASSLGGLNIEAFF. Drawing the rest from reference TRBV7-9 and TRBJ1-1, the complete variable domain is DTGVSQNPRHKITKRGQNVTFRCDPISEHNRLYWYRQTLGQGPEFLTYFQNEAQLEKSRLLSDRFSAERPKGSFSTLEIQRTEQGDSAMYLCASSLGGLNIEAFFGQGTRLTVV.

The V and J genes are TRBV19 and TRBJ2-7; 7 bases are shared with TRBD1. The germline V gene has CDR1 LNHDA and CDR2 SQIVND (reference sequence). The junction had 15 bases not matched to a gene; V was cut back by 9 bases and J by 4 bases. The CDR3 has 15 amino acids. The CDR3 bases are TGTGCCAGCCGAGCCAAGGCAGGGGGTAGATACGAGCAGTACTTC. Its protein product is CASRAKAGGRYEQYF.

The J gene is TRBJ2-5, the V gene TRBV11-2; 8 bases are shared with TRBD2. The germline gives CDR1 SGHAT, CDR2 FQNNGV. Trimming removed 3 bases from V and 2 bases from J; junction bases left unmatched: 8. This CDR3 is 16 amino acids long. CDR3 nucleotide sequence: TGTGCCAGCAGCTTCGCCGGGGGGGGGCGGCAAGAGACCCAGTACTTC. It codes for CASSFAGGGRQETQYF.

This chain uses TRBV6-5 with TRBJ1-5; TRBD1 matches at 9 bases. Germline CDR1 and CDR2: MNHEY and SVGAGI. Losses at the gene ends were 6 bases for V and 7 bases for J; bases not matched to a gene: 7. The CDR3 length is 14 residues. CDR3 coding DNA: TGTGCCAGCAGCCGGACAGGGGTTGAACAGCCCCAGCATTTT. Its protein product is CASSRTGVEQPQHF.

The genes are TRBV19 and TRBJ2-7, with 8 nucleotides matching TRBD1. Germline V gene data show CDR1 as LNHDA and CDR2 as SQIVND (reference sequence). V lost 6 bases to trimming and J lost 0 bases; unmatched junction nucleotides: 13. The CDR3 has 17 amino acids. The CDR3 DNA reads TGTGCCAGTAGAGGGCAGGGGGCTTTCTCGAACTCCTACGAGCAGTACTTC. Its translation is CASRGQGAFSNSYEQYF.

This chain uses TRBV19 with TRBJ2-5; 10 nucleotides match TRBD1. The CDR3 covers 14 residues. Germline assignment: CDR1 LNHDA and CDR2 SQIVND (reference sequence). Trimming at V came to 6 bases and at J to 2 bases, leaving 3 bases not matched to a gene. The CDR3: CASRGDRGQETQYF. The CDR3 DNA follows: TGTGCCAGTAGGGGGGACAGGGGACAAGAGACCCAGTACTTC. The full variable domain, in which reference TRBV19 and TRBJ2-5 provide the parts outside the CDR3, is DGGITQSPKYLFRKEGQNVTLSCEQNLNHDAMYWYRQDPGQGLRLIYYSQIVNDFQKGDIAEGYSVSREKKESFPLTVTSAQKNPTAFYLCASRGDRGQETQYFGPGTRLLVL.